The clone carrying this T cell receptor beta chain appeared a few times. These data originate in a study of blood T cell repertoires in COVID-19. Germline trimming cut 3 bases from V and 0 bases from J; bases unmatched to any gene: 9. The CDR3 is 19 residues long. Germline V lookup: CDR1 KGHSH, CDR2 LQKENI. Original methodology: Estimation of nucleated cell counts was performed using reference gene primer amplification. The table came from immunoSEQ multiplex PCR; TCRdb's copy has only in-frame clones and leaves some out. V and J calls and clone size are copied from that table; D and trimming were computed from the DNA. The data show around 100,000 clones, about 83% seen once.

The sequence came from a human donor in a cohort sampled during active COVID-19. Material for sequencing was peripheral blood. J is TRBJ2-7 and V is TRBV18; 15 bases are a match to TRBD2. The CDR3 loop is CASSPVGLAGGPNSYEQYF. CDR3 coding DNA: TGTGCCAGCTCACCCGTAGGACTAGCGGGGGGGCCCAACTCCTACGAGCAGTACTTC.